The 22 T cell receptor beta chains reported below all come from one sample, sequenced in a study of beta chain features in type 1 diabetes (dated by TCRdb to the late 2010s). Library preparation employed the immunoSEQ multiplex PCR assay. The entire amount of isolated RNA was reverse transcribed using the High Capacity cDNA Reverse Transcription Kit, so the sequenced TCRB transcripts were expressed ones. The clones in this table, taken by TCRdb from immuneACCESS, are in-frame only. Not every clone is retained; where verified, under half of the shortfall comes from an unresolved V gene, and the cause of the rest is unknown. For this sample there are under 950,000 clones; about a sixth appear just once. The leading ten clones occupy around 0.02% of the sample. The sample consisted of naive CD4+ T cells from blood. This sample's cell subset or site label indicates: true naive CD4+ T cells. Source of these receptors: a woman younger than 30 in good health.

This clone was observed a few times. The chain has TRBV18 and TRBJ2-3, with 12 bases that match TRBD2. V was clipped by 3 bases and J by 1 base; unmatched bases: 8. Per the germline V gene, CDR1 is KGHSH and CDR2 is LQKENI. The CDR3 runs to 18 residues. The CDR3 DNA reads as TGTGCCAGCTCACCGACCCGCGCTAGCGGGAGGGGCACAGATACGCAGTATTTT. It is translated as CASSPTRASGRGTDTQYF.

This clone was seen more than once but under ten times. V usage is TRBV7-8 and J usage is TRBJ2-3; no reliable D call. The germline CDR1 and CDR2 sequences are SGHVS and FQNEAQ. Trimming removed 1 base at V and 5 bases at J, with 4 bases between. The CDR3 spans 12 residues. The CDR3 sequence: CASSLVGDTQYF. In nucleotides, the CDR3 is TGTGCCAGCAGCTTAGTGGGAGATACGCAGTATTTT. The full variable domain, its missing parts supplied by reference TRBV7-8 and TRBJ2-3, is GAGVSQSPRYKVAKRGQDVALRCDPISGHVSLFWYQQALGQGPEFLTYFQNEAQLDKSGLPSDRFFAERPEGSVSTLKIQRTQQEDSAVYLCASSLVGDTQYFGPGTRLTVL.

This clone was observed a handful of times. The CDR3 sequence: CASSAQTSGSTTDTQYF. DNA of the CDR3: TGTGCCAGCAGTGCTCAGACTAGCGGGAGCACGACAGATACGCAGTATTTT. V gene TRBV27 combines with J gene TRBJ2-3; TRBD2 matches 12 bases. The CDR3 has 17 residues. Germline V gives CDR1 MNHEY, CDR2 SMNVEV (reference sequence). The V gene end was trimmed by 5 bases and the J gene end by 3 bases; junction bases not matched to a gene: 9.

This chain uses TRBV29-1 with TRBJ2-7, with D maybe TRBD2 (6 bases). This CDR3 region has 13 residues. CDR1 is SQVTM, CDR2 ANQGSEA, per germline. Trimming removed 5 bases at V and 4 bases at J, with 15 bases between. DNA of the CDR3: TGCAGCGTTAGGGCGGGATTGTCTTACGAGCAGTACTTC. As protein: CSVRAGLSYEQYF.

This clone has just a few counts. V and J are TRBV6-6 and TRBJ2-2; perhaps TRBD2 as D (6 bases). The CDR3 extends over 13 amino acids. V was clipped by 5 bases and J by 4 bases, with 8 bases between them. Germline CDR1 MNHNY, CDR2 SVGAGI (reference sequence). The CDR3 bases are TGTGCCAGCAGTGGGACTTCCACCGGGGAGCTGTTTTTT. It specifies CASSGTSTGELFF.

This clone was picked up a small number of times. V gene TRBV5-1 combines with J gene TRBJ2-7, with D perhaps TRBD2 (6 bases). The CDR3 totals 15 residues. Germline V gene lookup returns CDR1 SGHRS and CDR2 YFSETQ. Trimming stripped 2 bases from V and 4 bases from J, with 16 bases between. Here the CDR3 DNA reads TGCGCCAGCAGCTTCCAGGGTAGCGGAGGGTACGAGCAGTACTTC. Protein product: CASSFQGSGGYEQYF.

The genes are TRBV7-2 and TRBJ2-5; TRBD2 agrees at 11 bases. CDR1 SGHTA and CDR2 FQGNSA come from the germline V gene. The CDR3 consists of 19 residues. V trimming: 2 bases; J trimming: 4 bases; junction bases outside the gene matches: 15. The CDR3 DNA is TGTGCCAGCAGCTTAAATCTAGCGGGAGGCCGAGGCGCGAGAGAGACCCAGTACTTC. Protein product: CASSLNLAGGRGARETQYF.

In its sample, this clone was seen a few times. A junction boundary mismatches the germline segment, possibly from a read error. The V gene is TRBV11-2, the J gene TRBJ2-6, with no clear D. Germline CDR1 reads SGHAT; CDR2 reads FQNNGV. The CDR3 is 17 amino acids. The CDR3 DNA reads TGTGCCCGCAGCTTGAATCGATTCGCAAGTGGGGCCAACGTCCTGACTTTC. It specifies CARSLNRFASGANVLTF.

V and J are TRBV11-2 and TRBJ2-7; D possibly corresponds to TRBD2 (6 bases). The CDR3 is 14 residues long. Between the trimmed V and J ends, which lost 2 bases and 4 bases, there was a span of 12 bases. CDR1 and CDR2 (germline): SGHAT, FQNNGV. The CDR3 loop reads CASSLSPGGYEQYF. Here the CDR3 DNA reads TGTGCCAGCAGCTTAAGCCCCGGGGGATACGAGCAGTACTTC.

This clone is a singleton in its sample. The CDR3 region is CASSLAIGAYGYTF. CDR3 DNA: TGTGCCAGCAGCTTGGCGATAGGGGCGTATGGCTACACCTTC. The chain carries TRBV5-6 and TRBJ1-2; a possible D gene is TRBD1 (5 bases). This CDR3 comprises 14 residues. CDR1 and CDR2 from the germline V gene are SGHDT and YYEEEE. The V and J ends lost 0 bases and 5 bases respectively, with 11 bases between them.

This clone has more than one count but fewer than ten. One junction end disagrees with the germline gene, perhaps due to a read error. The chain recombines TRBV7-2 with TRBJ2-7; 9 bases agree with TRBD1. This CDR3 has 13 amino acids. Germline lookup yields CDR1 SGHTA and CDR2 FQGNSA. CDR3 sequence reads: CASSQDRGHEQYF. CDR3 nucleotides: TGCGCCAGCAGCCAGGACAGGGGTCACGAGCAGTACTTC.

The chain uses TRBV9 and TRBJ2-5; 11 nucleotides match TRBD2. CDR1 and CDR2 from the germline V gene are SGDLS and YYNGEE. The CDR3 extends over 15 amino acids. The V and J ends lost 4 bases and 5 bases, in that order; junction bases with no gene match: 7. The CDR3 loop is CASSKTSGTWETQYF. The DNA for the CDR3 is TGTGCCAGCAGCAAGACTAGCGGGACTTGGGAGACCCAGTACTTC.

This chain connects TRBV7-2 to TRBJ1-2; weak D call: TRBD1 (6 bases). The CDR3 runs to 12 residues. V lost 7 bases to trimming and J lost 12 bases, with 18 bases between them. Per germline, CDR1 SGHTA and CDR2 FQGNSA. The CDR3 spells CASTLTTGHHTF. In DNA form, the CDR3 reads TGTGCCAGCACCCTAACCACAGGGCATCACACCTTC.

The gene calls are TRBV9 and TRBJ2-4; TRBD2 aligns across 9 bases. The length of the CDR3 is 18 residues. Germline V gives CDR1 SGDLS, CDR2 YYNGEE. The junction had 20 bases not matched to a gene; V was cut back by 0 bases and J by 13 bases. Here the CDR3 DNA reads TGTGCCAGCAGCGTAGGGGCGGGAGGGCCGAAATGGCTCTATCCCCAGTACTTC. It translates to CASSVGAGGPKWLYPQYF.

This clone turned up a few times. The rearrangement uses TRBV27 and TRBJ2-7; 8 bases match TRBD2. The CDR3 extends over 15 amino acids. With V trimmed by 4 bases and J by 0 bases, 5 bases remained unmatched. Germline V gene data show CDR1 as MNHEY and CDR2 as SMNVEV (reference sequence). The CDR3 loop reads CASSYVGTSSYEQYF. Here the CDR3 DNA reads TGTGCCAGCAGTTACGTCGGGACTAGCTCCTACGAGCAGTACTTC.

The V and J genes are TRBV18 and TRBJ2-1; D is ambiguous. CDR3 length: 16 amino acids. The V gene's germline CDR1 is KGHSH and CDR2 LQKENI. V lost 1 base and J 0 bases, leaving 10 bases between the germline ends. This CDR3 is CASSPRPSDSYNEQFF. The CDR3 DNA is TGTGCCAGCTCACCACGACCCAGCGACTCCTACAATGAGCAGTTCTTC.

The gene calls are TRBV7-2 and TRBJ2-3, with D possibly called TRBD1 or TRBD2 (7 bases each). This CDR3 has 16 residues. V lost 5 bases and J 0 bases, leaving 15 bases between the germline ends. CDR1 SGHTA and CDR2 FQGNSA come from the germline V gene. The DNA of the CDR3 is TGTGCCAGCAGCCCGCGGGGGACAGTGAGCACAGATACGCAGTATTTT. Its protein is CASSPRGTVSTDTQYF.

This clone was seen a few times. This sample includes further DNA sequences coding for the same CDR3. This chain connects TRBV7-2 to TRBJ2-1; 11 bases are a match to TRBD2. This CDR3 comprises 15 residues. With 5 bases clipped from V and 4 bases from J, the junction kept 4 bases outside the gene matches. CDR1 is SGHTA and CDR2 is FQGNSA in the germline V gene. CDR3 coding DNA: TGTGCCAGCAGCCCTAGCGGGGGGACGTACAATGAGCAGTTCTTC. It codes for CASSPSGGTYNEQFF.

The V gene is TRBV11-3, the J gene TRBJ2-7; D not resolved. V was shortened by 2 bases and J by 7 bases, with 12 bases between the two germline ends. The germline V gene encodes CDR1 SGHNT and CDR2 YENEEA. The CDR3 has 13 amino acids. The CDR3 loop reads CASSLNEVGEQYF. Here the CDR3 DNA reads TGTGCCAGCAGCTTAAACGAGGTTGGGGAGCAGTACTTC. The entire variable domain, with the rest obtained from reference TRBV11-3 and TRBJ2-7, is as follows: EAGVVQSPRYKIIEKKQPVAFWCNPISGHNTLYWYLQNLGQGPELLIRYENEEAVDDSQLPKDRFSAERLKGVDSTLKIQPAELGDSAVYLCASSLNEVGEQYFGPGTRLTVT.

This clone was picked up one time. CDR3 in amino acids: CASSPMAPPSDEQYF. CDR3 coding DNA: TGTGCCAGCTCACCAATGGCCCCGCCTTCGGACGAGCAGTACTTC. The chain uses TRBV18 and TRBJ2-7; D is ambiguous. This CDR3 is built from 15 residues. Per germline, CDR1 KGHSH and CDR2 LQKENI. Trimming shortened V by 2 bases and J by 5 bases, and 16 bases separated the two germline ends.

The CDR3 loop is CSVYLGVYEQYF. In nucleotides, the CDR3 is TGCAGCGTTTACCTAGGTGTCTACGAGCAGTACTTC. The rearrangement joins TRBV29-1 to TRBJ2-7; D ambiguous. CDR1 and CDR2 from the germline V gene are SQVTM and ANQGSEA. The CDR3 totals 12 residues. Trimming pared 5 bases from V and 3 bases from J, leaving 11 bases between.

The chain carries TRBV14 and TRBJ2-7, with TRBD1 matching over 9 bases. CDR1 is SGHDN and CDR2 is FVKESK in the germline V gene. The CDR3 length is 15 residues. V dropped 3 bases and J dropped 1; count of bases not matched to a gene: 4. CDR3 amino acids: CASSQFGTGSYEQYF. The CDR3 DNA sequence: TGTGCCAGCAGCCAGTTTGGGACAGGGTCCTACGAGCAGTACTTC.